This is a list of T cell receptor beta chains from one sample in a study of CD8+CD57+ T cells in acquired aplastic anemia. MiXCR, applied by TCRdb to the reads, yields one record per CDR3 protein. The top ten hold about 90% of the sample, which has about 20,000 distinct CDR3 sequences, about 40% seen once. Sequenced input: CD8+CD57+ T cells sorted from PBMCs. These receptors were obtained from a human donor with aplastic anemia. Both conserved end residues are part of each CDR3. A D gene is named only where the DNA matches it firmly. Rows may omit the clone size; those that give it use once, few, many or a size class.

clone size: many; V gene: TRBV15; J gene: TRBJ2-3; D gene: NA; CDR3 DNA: TGTGCCACCAGCAGAGATGTAGGGGGACAAGATACGCAGTATTTT; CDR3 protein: CATSRDVGGQDTQYF
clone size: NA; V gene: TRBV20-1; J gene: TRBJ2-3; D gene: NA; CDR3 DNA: TGCAGTGCCATCTCCGGGACCGCTAGCACAGATACGCAGTATTTT; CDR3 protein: CSAISGTASTDTQYF
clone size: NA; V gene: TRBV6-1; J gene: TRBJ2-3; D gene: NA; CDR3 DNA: TGTGCCATCTCCCTGGGTGGTTATACGCAGTATTTT; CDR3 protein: CAISLGGYTQYF
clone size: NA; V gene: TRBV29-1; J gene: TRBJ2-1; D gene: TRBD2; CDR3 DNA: TGCAGCGTTCGCGGGAGGGCCTCCTACAATGAGCAGTTCTTC; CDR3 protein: CSVRGRASYNEQFF
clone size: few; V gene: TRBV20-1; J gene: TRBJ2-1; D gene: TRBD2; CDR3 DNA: TGCAGTGCTAGAGATTTTCAGGGCGCGGGGGGGTACAATGAGCAGTTCTTC; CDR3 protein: CSARDFQGAGGYNEQFF
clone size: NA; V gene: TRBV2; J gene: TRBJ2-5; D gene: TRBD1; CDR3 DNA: TGTGCCAGCAGGGCCGGGACAGGGGAAGAGGCGACCCAGTACTTC; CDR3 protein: CASRAGTGEEATQYF
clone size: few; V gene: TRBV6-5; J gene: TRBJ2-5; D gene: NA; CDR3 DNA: TGTGCCAGCAGTTACGGTGGTCGGGCAGAGACCCAGTACTTC; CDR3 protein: CASSYGGRAETQYF
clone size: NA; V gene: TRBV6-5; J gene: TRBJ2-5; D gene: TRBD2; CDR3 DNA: TGTGCCAGCAGTTACGGGGGGGGAGAGACCCAGTACTTC; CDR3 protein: CASSYGGGETQYF
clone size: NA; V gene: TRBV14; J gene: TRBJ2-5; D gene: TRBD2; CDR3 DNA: TGTGCCAGCAGCCTGAGTAGAACTAGCGGGGCGTACCAAGAGACCCAGTACTTC; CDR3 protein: CASSLSRTSGAYQETQYF
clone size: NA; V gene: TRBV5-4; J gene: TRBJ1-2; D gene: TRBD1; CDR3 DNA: TGTGCCAGCAGCTTGGCTCCGGGACAGGGATTCTATGGCTACACCTTC; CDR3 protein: CASSLAPGQGFYGYTF
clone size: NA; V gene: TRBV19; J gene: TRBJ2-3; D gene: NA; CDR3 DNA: TGTGCCAGTAGTATTTGGTTAGCGAGCACAGATACGCAGTATTTT; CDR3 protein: CASSIWLASTDTQYF
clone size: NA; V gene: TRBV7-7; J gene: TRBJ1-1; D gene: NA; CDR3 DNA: TGTGCTAGCAGCTACCCTCTGGGAAGGGGTGGGAACACTGAAGCTTTCTTT; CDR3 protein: CASSYPLGRGGNTEAFF
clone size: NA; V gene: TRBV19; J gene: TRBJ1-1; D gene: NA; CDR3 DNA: TGTGCCAGTAGACAGACAGGGAACACTGAAGCTTTCTTT; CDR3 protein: CASRQTGNTEAFF
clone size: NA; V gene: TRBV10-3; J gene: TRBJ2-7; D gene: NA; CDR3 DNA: TGTGCCATCAGTGAGACGTCCTCCCCAGGGTGGTACGAGCAGTACTTC; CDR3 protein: CAISETSSPGWYEQYF
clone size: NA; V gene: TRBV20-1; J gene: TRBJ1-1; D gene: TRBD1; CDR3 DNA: TGCAGTCCTCAGATAGGGACAGTAACGAACACTGAAGCTTTCTTT; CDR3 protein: CSPQIGTVTNTEAFF
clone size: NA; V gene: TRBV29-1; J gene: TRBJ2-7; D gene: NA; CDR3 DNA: TGCAGCGCTGAAGATACGGACATGAGGCAGTACTTC; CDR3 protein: CSAEDTDMRQYF
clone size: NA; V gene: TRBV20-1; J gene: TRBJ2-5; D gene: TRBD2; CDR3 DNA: TGCAGTGCTAGAGATCCCCCCGTTAGCGGGAGGTTCGCAGAGACCCAGTACTTC; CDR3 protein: CSARDPPVSGRFAETQYF
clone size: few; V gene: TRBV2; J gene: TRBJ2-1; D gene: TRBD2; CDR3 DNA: TGTGCCAGCAGTGATGCCCAGCGGGGAGGGCCGTGGAATGAGCAGTTCTTC; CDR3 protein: CASSDAQRGGPWNEQFF
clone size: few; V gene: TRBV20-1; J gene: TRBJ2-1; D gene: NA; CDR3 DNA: TGCAGTGCCAACGTGGATTCCTACAATGAGCAGTTCTTC; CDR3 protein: CSANVDSYNEQFF
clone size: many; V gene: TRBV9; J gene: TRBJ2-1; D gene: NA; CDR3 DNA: TGTGCCAGCAGCTTAGGGTACAATGAGCAGTTCTTC; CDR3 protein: CASSLGYNEQFF
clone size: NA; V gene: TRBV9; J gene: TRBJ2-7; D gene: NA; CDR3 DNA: TGTGCCAGCAGACCGGGGACTCCTGACTACGAGCAGTACTTC; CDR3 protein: CASRPGTPDYEQYF
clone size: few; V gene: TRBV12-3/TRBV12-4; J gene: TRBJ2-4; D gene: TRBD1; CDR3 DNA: TGTGCCAGCAGTCCCTACCGGACAGGGGACATCTACTTC; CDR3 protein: CASSPYRTGDIYF
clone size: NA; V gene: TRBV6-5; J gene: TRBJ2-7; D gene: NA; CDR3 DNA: TGTGCCAGCAGTTCTGCCAGGACCTACGAGCAGTACTTC; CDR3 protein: CASSSARTYEQYF
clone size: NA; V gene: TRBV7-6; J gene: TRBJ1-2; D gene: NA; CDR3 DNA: TGTGCCAGCAGCTCCGTCCGGGGCCTCTATGGCTACACCTTC; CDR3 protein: CASSSVRGLYGYTF
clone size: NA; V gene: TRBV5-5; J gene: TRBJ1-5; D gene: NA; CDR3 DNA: NA; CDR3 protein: CASSLGSGNTIYFGEGSWSQHF
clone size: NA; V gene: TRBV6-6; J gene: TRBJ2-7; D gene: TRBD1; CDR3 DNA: TGTGCCAGCAGTTGGGGGACAGGGGGATACGAGCAGTACTTC; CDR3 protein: CASSWGTGGYEQYF
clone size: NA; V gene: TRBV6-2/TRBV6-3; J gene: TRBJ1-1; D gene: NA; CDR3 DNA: TGTGCCAGCAGCCCGGGGCCAGACCGGCTGAACACTGAAGCTTTCTTT; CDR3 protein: CASSPGPDRLNTEAFF
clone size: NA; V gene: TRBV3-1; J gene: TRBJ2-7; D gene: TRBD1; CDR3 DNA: TGTGCCAGCAGCCGGGGGACAGGGCCCGAGCAGTACTTC; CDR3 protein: CASSRGTGPEQYF
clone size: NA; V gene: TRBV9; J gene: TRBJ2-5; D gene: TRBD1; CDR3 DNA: TGTGCCAGCAGCGCCTCGGTTCGGGACAGGGGGGAGACCCAGTACTTC; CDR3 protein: CASSASVRDRGETQYF
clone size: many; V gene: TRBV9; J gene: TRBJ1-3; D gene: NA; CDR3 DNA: TGTGCCAGCAGCCCAGGAGTAGGGCCTGGAAACACCATATATTTT; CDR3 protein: CASSPGVGPGNTIYF
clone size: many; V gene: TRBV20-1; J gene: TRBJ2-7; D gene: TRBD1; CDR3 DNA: TGCAGTGCAGACGACAGGGGCTACGAGCAGTACTTC; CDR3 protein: CSADDRGYEQYF
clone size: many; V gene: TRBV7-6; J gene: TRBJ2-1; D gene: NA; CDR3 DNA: TGTGCCAGCAGCGTCACTAGTCAGAGCTCCTACAATGAGCAGTTCTTC; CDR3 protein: CASSVTSQSSYNEQFF
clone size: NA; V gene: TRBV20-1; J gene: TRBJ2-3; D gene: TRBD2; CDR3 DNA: TGCAGTGCCCCCCCCTCAGCTAGCGGGACGCGGGGCACAGATACGCAGTATTTT; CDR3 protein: CSAPPSASGTRGTDTQYF
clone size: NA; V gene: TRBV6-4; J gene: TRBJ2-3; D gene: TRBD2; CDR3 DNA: TGTGCCAGCCAGGCGGGGGGAGCCACAGATACGCAGTATTTT; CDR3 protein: CASQAGGATDTQYF
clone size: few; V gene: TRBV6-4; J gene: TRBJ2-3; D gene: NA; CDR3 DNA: TGTGCCAGCAGTGAGGTCGGAGGCGGCACAGATACGCAGTATTTT; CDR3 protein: CASSEVGGGTDTQYF
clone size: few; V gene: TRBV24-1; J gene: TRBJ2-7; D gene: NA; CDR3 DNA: TGTGCCACCAGTCATGCGGACCTCTACGAGCAGTACTTC; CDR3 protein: CATSHADLYEQYF